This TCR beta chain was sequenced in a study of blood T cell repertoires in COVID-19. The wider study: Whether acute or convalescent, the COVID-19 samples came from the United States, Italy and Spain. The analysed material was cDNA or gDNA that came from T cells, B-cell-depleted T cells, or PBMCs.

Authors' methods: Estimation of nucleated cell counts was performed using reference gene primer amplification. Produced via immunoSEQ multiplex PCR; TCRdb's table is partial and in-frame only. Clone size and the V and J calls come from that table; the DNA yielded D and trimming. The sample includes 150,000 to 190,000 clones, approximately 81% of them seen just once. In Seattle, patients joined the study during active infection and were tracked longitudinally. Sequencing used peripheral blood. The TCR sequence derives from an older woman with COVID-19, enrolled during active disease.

CDR3 DNA: TGTGCCAGCAGGGGGAGGGGCAATGAGCAGTTCTTC. It is translated as CASRGRGNEQFF. V gene TRBV12-3 or TRBV12-4 combines with J gene TRBJ2-1, with TRBD2 matching over 7 bases. The CDR3 spans 12 residues. Trimming removed 6 bases from V and 6 bases from J; junction bases left unmatched: 2.